One sample yielded the 21 T cell receptor beta chains listed below, sequenced in a study of identical twins. TCRdb fed the 5' RACE reads into MiXCR, producing one record per CDR3 protein. The table has hundreds of thousands of distinct CDR3 sequences, roughly 8.6% seen once. This sample was shared with a second study, whose subject was yellow fever vaccine responses in identical twins.

Sequencing was done on a sample of memory (CD45RO+) T cells sorted from blood. The receptors here all came from a young woman in good health.

This clonotype has a count of ten or more. This rearrangement joins TRBV25-1 to TRBJ2-1; D unresolved. The CDR3 length is 14 residues. CDR1 MGHDK and CDR2 SYGVNS come from the germline V gene. V gave up 6 bases and J gave up 6 bases, with 15 bases separating them. For the CDR3, the DNA is TGTGCCAGCAGCCGACTTGCCGAAGCCAATGAGCAGTTCTTC. Translation gives CASSRLAEANEQFF.

There are a few counts of this clonotype. This rearrangement joins TRBV6-5 to TRBJ1-4; weak D call: TRBD1 (6 bases). CDR3 length equals 15 residues. V was cut by 4 bases and J by 4 bases, with 13 bases left in between. Germline values: CDR1 MNHEY, CDR2 SVGAGI. The DNA for the CDR3 is TGTGCCAGCAGTTCCCCGGGGGCCCTTAATGAAAAACTGTTTTTT. It specifies CASSSPGALNEKLFF.

This rearrangement joins TRBV7-6 to TRBJ2-3, with 8 bases identical to TRBD2. In germline, CDR1 is SGHVS, CDR2 FNYEAQ. Trimming removed 8 bases from V and 2 bases from J; junction bases left unmatched: 12. CDR3 length: 16 amino acids. The CDR3 reads CASQGLAGGNTDTQYF. Here the CDR3 DNA reads TGTGCCAGCCAGGGTCTGGCGGGAGGTAACACAGATACGCAGTATTTT.

This clonotype was counted many times. The CDR3 region is CASSLTSGREQFF. For the CDR3, the DNA is TGTGCCAGCAGCTTGACTAGCGGGAGAGAGCAGTTCTTC. The V and J genes are TRBV7-7 and TRBJ2-1; TRBD2 matches at 12 bases. V lost 3 bases to trimming and J lost 10 bases; unmatched junction nucleotides: 1. CDR1 is SSHAT and CDR2 is FNYEAQ in the germline V gene (reference sequence). The CDR3 consists of 13 residues.

The sample holds many counts of this clonotype. The chain is built from TRBV3-1 and TRBJ2-3; perhaps TRBD1 as D (5 bases). The V gene's germline CDR1 is LGHDT and CDR2 YNNKEL (reference sequence). This CDR3 contains 13 residues. V lost 2 bases to trimming and J lost 6 bases, with 9 bases between them. CDR3 nucleotides: TGTGCCAGCAGCCAAACCCCAGGGGATACGCAGTATTTT. Translated: CASSQTPGDTQYF.

In this sample, this clonotype turned up many times. The chain employs TRBV21-1 and TRBJ2-2; the DNA was not used to check the table's D call, TRBD2. TRBV21-1 is assigned pseudogene status. The CDR3 has 17 amino acids. The CDR3 protein is CASSKGVRAEYTGELFF. The DNA for the CDR3 is TGTGCCAGCAGCAAAGGTGTTAGGGCAGAATACACCGGGGAGCTGTTTTTT.

This clonotype was counted at least ten times. V and J are TRBV24-1 and TRBJ2-1, with D possibly matching TRBD2 (5 bases). The CDR3 runs 14 residues. Looked up from germline, CDR1 is KGHDR and CDR2 is SFDVKD. The germline V and J ends were trimmed by 7 bases and 6 bases, with 15 bases remaining between them. The CDR3, as DNA: TGTGCCACCAGGGGAACGGAGGTCGGCAATGAGCAGTTCTTC. Translating gives CATRGTEVGNEQFF.

This clonotype was counted ten times or more. V and J are TRBV6-1 and TRBJ2-3; TRBD2 agrees at 11 bases. The length of the CDR3 is 16 residues. The ends lost 6 bases at V and 7 bases at J; junction bases unmatched: 12. Germline V gene data show CDR1 as MNHNS and CDR2 as SASEGT. The CDR3 is CASRALAGGPEHTQYF. As DNA, the CDR3 is TGTGCCAGCAGGGCGCTAGCGGGGGGACCCGAACATACGCAGTATTTT.

This sequence joins TRBV7-6 and TRBJ2-1, with 11 bases matching TRBD2. Germline V gives CDR1 SGHVS, CDR2 FNYEAQ. Losses at the gene ends were 5 bases for V and 4 bases for J; bases not matched to a gene: 7. The CDR3 is made up of 16 amino acids. The chain's CDR3 is CASSQTSGSPYNEQFF. The CDR3, as DNA: TGTGCCAGCAGCCAAACTAGCGGGAGCCCATACAATGAGCAGTTCTTC.

The chain has TRBV15 and TRBJ2-5; the D is unclear. V dropped 1 base and J dropped 1 base, with 10 bases sitting between them. Per germline, CDR1 LNHNV and CDR2 YYDKDF (reference sequence). This CDR3 spans 15 amino acids. The CDR3 bases are TGTGCCACCAGCAGAGGTTTCGTAGCCCAAGAGACCCAGTACTTC. This gives the protein CATSRGFVAQETQYF.

On this clonotype itself: At one boundary the junction diverges from the germline segment, which might be a read error. The chain recombines TRBV20-1 with TRBJ2-3, with 9 bases lining up with TRBD2. Germline-derived CDR1 and CDR2 are DFQATT and SNEGSKA (reference sequence). CDR3 length equals 16 residues. The CDR3 region is CCALWQAGGSTDTQYF. The DNA for the CDR3 is TGCTGTGCCCTTTGGCAAGCGGGAGGTAGTACAGATACGCAGTATTTT.

This clonotype was seen a few times. The chain joins TRBV19 to TRBJ2-6; D gene ambiguous. Trimming cost V 8 bases and J 0 bases, with 5 bases left between them. Germline-derived CDR1 and CDR2 are LNHDA and SQIVND (reference sequence). The CDR3 spans 13 residues. The CDR3 loop is CASVSSGANVLTF. CDR3 nucleotides: TGTGCCAGTGTGAGCTCTGGGGCCAACGTCCTGACTTTC.

The V call is TRBV28, the J call TRBJ2-1, with D unclear. Germline CDR1 is MDHEN and CDR2 is SYDVKM. The CDR3 is 13 residues long. V lost 6 bases, J lost 9 bases, and 15 bases lay in between. The CDR3 spells CASRLTSKSEQFF. The CDR3 DNA follows: TGTGCCAGCAGACTAACCAGCAAGTCTGAGCAGTTCTTC.

The rearrangement links TRBV18 to TRBJ2-5, with D tentatively TRBD1 or TRBD2 (5 bases each). This CDR3 region has 17 residues. V lost 2 bases and J 3 bases, leaving 19 bases between the germline ends. Looked up from germline, CDR1 is KGHSH and CDR2 is LQKENI. The CDR3 sequence: CASSPIPTRDGKETQYF. In DNA form, the CDR3 reads TGTGCCAGCTCACCAATTCCGACCCGGGACGGAAAAGAGACCCAGTACTTC.

V is TRBV10-3 and J is TRBJ2-7; 7 nucleotides match TRBD2. Unmatched junction bases numbered 9, after V lost 10 bases and J lost 0 bases. The CDR3 has 14 residues. The germline V gene has CDR1 ENHRY and CDR2 SYGVKD. The CDR3 is CATRAGISSYEQYV. The CDR3 region has the DNA TGTGCCACCAGAGCGGGGATTAGCTCCTACGAGCAGTACGTC.

Only a few counts were recorded for this clonotype. The J gene is TRBJ1-3, the V gene TRBV5-1; possible D gene TRBD1, 6 bases. Germline CDR1 is SGHRS and CDR2 is YFSETQ. The CDR3 runs 15 residues. V lost 0 bases, J lost 2 bases, and 9 bases lay in between. The CDR3 spells CASSLAGQTGNTIYF. For the CDR3, the DNA is TGCGCCAGCAGCTTGGCTGGACAGACTGGAAACACCATATATTTT.

J is TRBJ2-4 and V is TRBV9; D not certain. The CDR3 extends over 14 amino acids. CDR1 is SGDLS and CDR2 is YYNGEE in the germline V gene. V gave up 1 base and J gave up 7 bases, with 12 bases separating them. The CDR3 loop reads CASSVQDTGNIQYF. The CDR3 nucleotides read TGTGCCAGCAGCGTACAGGATACTGGGAACATTCAGTACTTC.

The chain couples TRBV20-1 to TRBJ2-1, with 12 bases lining up with TRBD2. The germline V gene encodes CDR1 DFQATT and CDR2 SNEGSKA (reference sequence). CDR3 length equals 15 residues. V lost 3 bases and J lost 10; bases outside the gene matches: 10. The chain's CDR3 is CSARLLAGGLVEQFF. The CDR3 bases are TGCAGTGCTAGGCTCCTAGCGGGAGGGCTTGTAGAGCAGTTCTTC.

This clonotype has at least ten counts. The chain has TRBV10-2 and TRBJ2-3; D call uncertain. Germline CDR1 reads WSHSY; CDR2 reads SAAADI. Deletions cut 2 bases from V and 0 bases from J, with 9 bases between. The CDR3 is 15 residues long. The CDR3 spells CASSETGTSTDTQYF. As DNA, the CDR3 is TGCGCCAGCAGTGAGACTGGTACCAGCACAGATACGCAGTATTTT.

The chain is built from TRBV24-1 and TRBJ1-5, with D perhaps matching TRBD1 (5 bases). Germline V CDR1 and CDR2: KGHDR, SFDVKD. The CDR3 runs 12 residues. V was pared by 5 bases and J by 11 bases, with 12 bases between. The CDR3 reads CATSVGDRAQHF. The DNA of the CDR3 is TGTGCCACCAGTGTGGGGGACCGGGCCCAGCATTTT.

This clonotype was counted ten times or more. The chain employs TRBV12-3 or TRBV12-4 and TRBJ2-1, with D hard to call. Trimming pared 2 bases from V and 11 bases from J, leaving 4 bases between. The CDR3 contains 10 residues. DNA for the CDR3: TGTGCCAGCAGTTTAAATCAGCAGTTCTTC. It is translated as CASSLNQQFF.